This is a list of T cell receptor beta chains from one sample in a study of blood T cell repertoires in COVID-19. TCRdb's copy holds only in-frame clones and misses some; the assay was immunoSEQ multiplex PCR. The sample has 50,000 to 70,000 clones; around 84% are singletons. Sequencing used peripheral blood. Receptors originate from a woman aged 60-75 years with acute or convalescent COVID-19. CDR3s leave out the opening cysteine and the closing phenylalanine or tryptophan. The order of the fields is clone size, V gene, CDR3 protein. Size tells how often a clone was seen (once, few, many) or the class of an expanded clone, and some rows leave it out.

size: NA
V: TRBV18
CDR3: ASSPAGVGTEAF

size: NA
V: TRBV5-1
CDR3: ASSFILAGGRREQY

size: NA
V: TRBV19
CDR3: ASSIGQSTDTQY

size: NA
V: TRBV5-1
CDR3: ASTPLQGMAYNEQF

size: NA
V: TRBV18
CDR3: ASSPNFPGQGGTEAF

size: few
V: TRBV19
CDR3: ASSLWTGDNEKLF

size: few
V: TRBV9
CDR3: ASSSDRVGIGELF

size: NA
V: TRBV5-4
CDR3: ASSLHSGGYLANYGYT

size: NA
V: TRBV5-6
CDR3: ASRLRQSNQPQH

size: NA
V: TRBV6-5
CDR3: ASSNDRLNEKLF

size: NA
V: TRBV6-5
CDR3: ASSQGTVDEKLF

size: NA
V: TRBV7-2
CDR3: ASSSQQGSTDTQY

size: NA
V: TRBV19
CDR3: ASSADRDSYEQY

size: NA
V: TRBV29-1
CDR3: SVLSGGGETQY

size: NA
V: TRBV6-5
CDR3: ASRIRAGNEKLF

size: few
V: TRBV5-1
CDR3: ASSLAVEQGEAF

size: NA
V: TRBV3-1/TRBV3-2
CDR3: ASSREDRENTEAF

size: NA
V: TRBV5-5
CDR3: ASRPGQNYNSPLH

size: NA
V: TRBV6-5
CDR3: ASSDSFGGNTIY

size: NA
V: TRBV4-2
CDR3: ASSQEMGARNTEAF

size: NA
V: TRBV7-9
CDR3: ASSPGQLNYGYT

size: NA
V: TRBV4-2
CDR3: ASSIGQYNQPQH

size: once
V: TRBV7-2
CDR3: ASSLGGYSYEQY

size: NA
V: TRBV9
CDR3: ASSLGHSTNEKLF

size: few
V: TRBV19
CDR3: ASSPLGSYNEQF

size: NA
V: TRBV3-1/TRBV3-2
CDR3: ASSPRGGTGGRGTEAF

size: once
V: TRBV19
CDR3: ASQEGNTGELF

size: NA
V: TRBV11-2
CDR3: ASSLADNYGYT

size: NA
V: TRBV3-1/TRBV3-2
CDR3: ASSQEAGKSATTEAF

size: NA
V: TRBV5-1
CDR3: ASSLPGTSLPGELF

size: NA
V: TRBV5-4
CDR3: ASSLRQGTGELF

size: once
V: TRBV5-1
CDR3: ARTGTLPTNEKLF

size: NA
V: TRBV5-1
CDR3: ASSPAPTGMSNQPQH

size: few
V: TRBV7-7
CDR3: ASSLGRGGGNTIY

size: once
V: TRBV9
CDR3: ASSVGQSSYEQY

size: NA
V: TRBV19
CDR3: ASSPIQGNSPLH

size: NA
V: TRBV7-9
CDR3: ASSLPGKNTEAF

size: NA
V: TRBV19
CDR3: ASSIGGRGSSNAEAF

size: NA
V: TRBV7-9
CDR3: ASSLQGQLNSPLH

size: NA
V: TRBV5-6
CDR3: ASSGQGHYGYT

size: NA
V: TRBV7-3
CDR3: ASSTGTSLQDEQF

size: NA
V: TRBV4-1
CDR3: ASSQELTSTDTQY

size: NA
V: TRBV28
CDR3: ASSPGMASSYNEQF

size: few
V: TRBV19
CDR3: ASTSPDRPWGYT

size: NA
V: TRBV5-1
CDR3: ASSLGSSGDYNEQF

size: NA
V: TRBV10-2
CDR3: ASSMNTEAF

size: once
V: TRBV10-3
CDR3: AISDEQGRNYNEQF

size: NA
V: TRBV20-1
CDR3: SAYLTPQAF

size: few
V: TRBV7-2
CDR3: ASSLRRTIY

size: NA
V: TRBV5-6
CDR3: ASSPTSLGEQF

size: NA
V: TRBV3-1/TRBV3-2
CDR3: AETGGTDTQY

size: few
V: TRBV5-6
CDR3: ASSFAGGQELF

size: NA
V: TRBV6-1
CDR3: ASSAGQGAGGNTIY

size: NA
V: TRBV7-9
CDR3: ASSLGDRDVGNTIY

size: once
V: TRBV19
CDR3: ASSAGGTEAF

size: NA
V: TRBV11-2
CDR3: ASSPIGSYNEQF

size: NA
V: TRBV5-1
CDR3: ASSIRTGSTGELF